The 19 T cell receptor beta chains below were found in one sample sequenced in a study of blood T cells in healthy people across ages. Together with a sample-barcoded 5' primer, a J-beta primer mix was included in a second PCR lasting roughly 7 to 11 cycles. TCRdb reprocessed the 5' RACE reads with MiXCR, giving one entry per CDR3 protein. The data contain about 680,000 distinct CDR3 sequences, about 52% of them singletons. Sequencing was performed on blood. These receptors were taken from a woman in her sixties or seventies in good health.

This rearrangement joins TRBV24-1 to TRBJ2-5; 9 nucleotides align to TRBD2. Germline V gene sequence: CDR1 KGHDR, CDR2 SFDVKD. This CDR3 is built from 16 residues. With V trimmed by 2 bases and J by 2 bases, 5 bases remained unmatched. CDR3 sequence reads: CATSDSSAGGQETQYF. The CDR3, as DNA: TGTGCCACCAGTGATTCGTCAGCGGGAGGTCAAGAGACCCAGTACTTC.

This sequence joins TRBV4-2 and TRBJ2-1; tentative D call: TRBD2 (6 bases). CDR3 length equals 14 residues. Germline CDR1 is LGHNA and CDR2 is YNFKEQ. Trimming removed 4 bases from V and 7 bases from J, with 14 bases in between. CDR3 residues: CASSPLTSLNEQFF. In DNA, the CDR3 is TGTGCCAGCAGCCCATTGACTAGTTTAAATGAGCAGTTCTTC.

Concerning this clonotype: Its ends do not fully match the called genes, so a read error is possible. V usage is TRBV28 and J usage is TRBJ2-6; the D is unclear. The germline gives CDR1 MDHEN, CDR2 SYDVKM. This CDR3 region has 15 residues. CDR3 in amino acids: CASRSPDSGTNVLTF. The CDR3 DNA sequence: TGTGCCAGCAGGTCCCCGGATTCTGGGACCAACGTCCTGACTTTC. Complete variable domain (other parts from reference TRBV28 and TRBJ2-6): DVKVTQSSRYLVKRTGEKVFLECVQDMDHENMFWYRQDPGLGLRLIYFSYDVKMKEKGDIPEGYSVSREKKERFSLILESASTNQTSMYLCASRSPDSGTNVLTFGAGSRLTVL.

V is TRBV6-2 or TRBV6-3 and J is TRBJ1-2; a possible D gene is TRBD1 (5 bases). V dropped 5 bases and J dropped 3 bases, with 13 bases sitting between them. Germline assignment: CDR1 MNHEY and CDR2 SVGEGT. CDR3 length equals 14 residues. The CDR3 reads CASSDFRDDYGYTF. The CDR3 DNA reads TGTGCCAGCAGTGACTTCCGGGACGACTATGGCTACACCTTC.

This sequence joins TRBV10-3 and TRBJ2-1, with D possibly being TRBD1 (6 bases). Germline-derived CDR1 and CDR2 are ENHRY and SYGVKD. V lost 3 bases and J lost 7, with 19 bases in between. There are 16 residues in the CDR3. CDR3 protein: CAISDPRDTIRNEQFF. The CDR3 DNA sequence: TGTGCCATCAGTGACCCCCGGGACACCATTAGGAATGAGCAGTTCTTC.

The rearrangement joins TRBV20-1 to TRBJ2-7; D is unclear. The end of the DNA aligns better with TRBJ2-5, so the J call may be wrong. The CDR3 length is 12 residues. Per germline, CDR1 DFQATT and CDR2 SNEGSKA (reference sequence). The CDR3 DNA reads TGCAGTGCTAGTTCGGACCCGGAGACCCAGTACTTC. Translation gives CSASSDPETQYF.

The chain employs TRBV4-1 and TRBJ2-1; D is perhaps TRBD1 or TRBD2 (5 bases each). The CDR3 spans 16 residues. Germline V gives CDR1 MGHRA, CDR2 YSYEKL. The V end was cut by 0 bases, the J end by 1 base, with 10 bases between. Here the CDR3 reads CASSQEGPGSYNEQFF. For the CDR3, the DNA is TGCGCCAGCAGCCAAGAGGGACCCGGTTCCTACAATGAGCAGTTCTTC.

This clonotype was counted only a few times. The rearrangement uses TRBV30 and TRBJ1-2; no clear D. V gave up 0 bases and J gave up 8 bases, with 13 bases separating them. CDR1 is GTSNPN, CDR2 SVGIG, per germline (reference sequence). The CDR3 extends over 13 amino acids. CDR3 DNA: TGTGCCTGGAGTGTACGAGGGCGCTCCGGCTACACCTTC. It yields the protein CAWSVRGRSGYTF.

J is TRBJ2-3 and V is TRBV27, with 9 nucleotides matching TRBD2. The germline V gene encodes CDR1 MNHEY and CDR2 SMNVEV (reference sequence). The CDR3 consists of 15 residues. V was clipped by 7 bases and J by 4 bases; unmatched bases: 9. The DNA of the CDR3 is TGTGCCAGCACTACGGCGGCGGGAGGGCCAGATACGCAGTATTTT. Protein product: CASTTAAGGPDTQYF.

The chain joins TRBV9 to TRBJ1-6, with D maybe TRBD1 (5 bases). The CDR3 is 15 amino acids. Trimming took off 4 bases at V and 0 bases at J, with 8 bases between the two ends. The germline V gene encodes CDR1 SGDLS and CDR2 YYNGEE. Here the CDR3 DNA reads TGTGCCAGCAGCCCCGGGACCTCCTATAATTCACCCCTCCACTTT. Translated: CASSPGTSYNSPLHF.

V and J are TRBV12-3 or TRBV12-4 and TRBJ2-1; 8 bases map to TRBD2. With the DNA end fitting TRBJ2-7 better, the J assignment may be wrong. The CDR3 has 17 residues. This chain's CDR3 is CASSPDLSGRNYNEQYF. The CDR3 DNA reads as TGTGCCAGCAGTCCGGATCTAAGCGGGAGAAACTACAATGAGCAGTACTTC.

The genes are TRBV20-1 and TRBJ2-7; TRBD1 aligns across 8 bases. CDR3 length: 14 residues. V was pared by 3 bases and J by 7 bases, with 11 bases of the junction left unmatched. The V gene's germline CDR1 is DFQATT and CDR2 SNEGSKA (reference sequence). The CDR3 region is CSASLDREGGEQYF. As DNA, the CDR3 is TGCAGTGCTAGCTTGGACAGGGAAGGCGGGGAGCAGTACTTC.

Ten or more counts support this clonotype. J is TRBJ2-1 and V is TRBV20-1, with 7 nucleotides matching TRBD2. The CDR3 spans 12 residues. CDR1 is DFQATT and CDR2 is SNEGSKA in the germline V gene (reference sequence). Trimming removed 6 bases from V and 9 bases from J; junction bases left unmatched: 8. The CDR3 nucleotides are TGCAGTGCGGACCCGGGAGGACGTGAGCAGTTCTTC. Its protein product is CSADPGGREQFF.

This clonotype was seen more than once but under ten times. The chain couples TRBV29-1 to TRBJ2-3; unclear D gene. The CDR3 sequence is 14 residues long. From germline, CDR1 is SQVTM and CDR2 ANQGSEA. V lost 5 bases to trimming and J lost 1 base, with 13 bases between them. DNA of the CDR3: TGCAGCGTTAAGAGTGGGTACGGCACAGATACGCAGTATTTT. Its translation: CSVKSGYGTDTQYF.

The chain combines TRBV5-1 with TRBJ1-1; TRBD1 agrees at 10 bases. V dropped 4 bases and J dropped 3; count of bases not matched to a gene: 6. The germline V gene encodes CDR1 SGHRS and CDR2 YFSETQ. This CDR3 has 15 residues. The CDR3 protein is CASSVTGGSHTEAFF. The CDR3 DNA is TGCGCCAGCAGCGTGACAGGGGGCTCCCACACTGAAGCTTTCTTT.

This chain joins TRBV25-1 and TRBJ2-7, with D tentatively TRBD1 (6 bases). The CDR3 has 13 amino acids. Per the germline V gene, CDR1 is MGHDK and CDR2 is SYGVNS. Between the trimmed V and J ends, which lost 3 bases and 12 bases, there was a span of 18 bases. The CDR3 loop is CASSEGNRETVYF. The CDR3 DNA reads as TGTGCCAGCAGTGAGGGGAACAGGGAGACTGTGTACTTC.

V gene TRBV6-5 combines with J gene TRBJ2-7; 9 nucleotides align to TRBD2. CDR3 length equals 15 residues. Germline CDR1 is MNHEY and CDR2 is SVGAGI. The V gene end was trimmed by 2 bases and the J gene end by 2 bases; junction bases not matched to a gene: 4. CDR3 residues: CASSYLSGGAYEQYF. CDR3 bases: TGTGCCAGCAGTTACCTTAGCGGGGGAGCCTACGAGCAGTACTTC.

V and J are TRBV28 and TRBJ2-7, with D possibly matching TRBD1 (6 bases). The CDR3 loop spans 15 amino acids. Trimming cost V 5 bases and J 4 bases, with 18 bases left between them. The germline CDR1 and CDR2 sequences are MDHEN and SYDVKM. CDR3 amino acids: CASSPPGTTNYEQYF. The DNA of the CDR3 is TGTGCCAGCAGTCCACCCGGGACAACCAATTACGAGCAGTACTTC.

The chain couples TRBV7-2 to TRBJ2-5, with D perhaps TRBD1 (5 bases). Near its end, the DNA agrees better with TRBJ2-7, so the J call may be wrong. CDR3 length: 17 residues. Germline CDR1 is SGHTA and CDR2 is FQGNSA. CDR3 loop: CASSSEGARVVVYEQYF. The CDR3 DNA reads as TGTGCCAGCAGCTCCGAAGGTGCCAGGGTGGTAGTCTACGAGCAGTACTTC.